The rows below give T cell receptor beta chains drawn from one sample of a study of a mutant IDH1 vaccine in newly diagnosed glioma. Antigen specificity for these receptors is unknown. Clones were sequenced by immunoSEQ multiplex PCR, and TCRdb holds only the in-frame ones, with some missing. The data contain about 32,000 clones, roughly 78% of them singletons. The sample in question was PBMCs, obtained from a glioma patient whose treatment included an IDH1 peptide vaccine. The receptor set was obtained from a man aged 30-40 years with glioma. Both conserved end residues are part of each CDR3. Each record gives: D gene, J gene, V gene, clone size, CDR3 protein, CDR3 DNA. D genes are given only for firm matches. Some rows mark clone size as missing; the rest say once, few, many or name a class of expanded clone.

d_gene: TRBD1
j_gene: TRBJ1-2
v_gene: TRBV2
abundance: -
CDR3aa: CASSTDRGDLLEGYTF
CDR3nt: TGTGCCAGCAGCACGGACAGGGGGGACCTCTTGGAAGGCTACACCTTC

d_gene: -
j_gene: TRBJ2-2
v_gene: TRBV10-1
abundance: -
CDR3aa: CASSESWGLSTGELFF
CDR3nt: TGCGCCAGCAGTGAGTCGTGGGGGCTGAGTACCGGGGAGCTGTTTTTT

d_gene: -
j_gene: TRBJ2-2
v_gene: TRBV30
abundance: -
CDR3aa: CAWSFGADTGELFF
CDR3nt: TGTGCCTGGAGTTTTGGGGCCGACACCGGGGAGCTGTTTTTT

d_gene: TRBD1
j_gene: TRBJ1-1
v_gene: TRBV7-9
abundance: -
CDR3aa: CASSLRIRGTTEAFF
CDR3nt: TGTGCCAGCAGCTTACGCATCAGGGGGACAACTGAAGCTTTCTTT

d_gene: TRBD1
j_gene: TRBJ2-2
v_gene: TRBV10-3
abundance: few
CDR3aa: CAATGTAIRTGELFF
CDR3nt: TGTGCCGCAACCGGGACAGCGATTCGCACCGGGGAGCTGTTTTTT

d_gene: -
j_gene: TRBJ2-1
v_gene: TRBV4-1
abundance: -
CDR3aa: CASARGSYNEQFF
CDR3nt: TGCGCCAGCGCGCGGGGCTCCTACAATGAGCAGTTCTTC

d_gene: -
j_gene: TRBJ1-1
v_gene: TRBV6-1
abundance: few
CDR3aa: CASRTANTEAFF
CDR3nt: TGTGCCAGCAGGACAGCGAACACTGAAGCTTTCTTT

d_gene: -
j_gene: TRBJ2-1
v_gene: TRBV14
abundance: -
CDR3aa: CASSQVTRNEQFF
CDR3nt: TGTGCCAGCAGCCAGGTCACAAGAAATGAGCAGTTCTTC

d_gene: -
j_gene: TRBJ2-6
v_gene: TRBV4-3
abundance: -
CDR3aa: CASSPGGGGSGANVLTF
CDR3nt: TGCGCCAGCAGCCCAGGGGGCGGGGGCTCTGGGGCCAACGTCCTGACTTTC

d_gene: -
j_gene: TRBJ2-6
v_gene: TRBV15
abundance: -
CDR3aa: CATSSPTPGQGANVLTF
CDR3nt: TGTGCCACCAGCTCCCCTACCCCGGGACAAGGGGCCAACGTCCTGACTTTC

d_gene: -
j_gene: TRBJ2-3
v_gene: TRBV11-2
abundance: -
CDR3aa: CASSLGSPRTQYF
CDR3nt: TGTGCCAGCAGCTTAGGGTCCCCGCGTACGCAGTATTTT

d_gene: TRBD2
j_gene: TRBJ2-3
v_gene: TRBV9
abundance: -
CDR3aa: CASSVDGLAGVTGLTDTQYF
CDR3nt: TGTGCCAGCAGCGTAGATGGTCTAGCGGGAGTCACGGGGCTCACAGATACGCAGTATTTT

d_gene: TRBD2
j_gene: TRBJ2-2
v_gene: TRBV9
abundance: -
CDR3aa: CASSPHRSERGHTGELFF
CDR3nt: TGTGCCAGCAGCCCCCATCGTTCCGAGCGGGGCCACACCGGGGAGCTGTTTTTT

d_gene: TRBD2
j_gene: TRBJ2-1
v_gene: TRBV19
abundance: -
CDR3aa: CASSDLAGGRTYNEQFF
CDR3nt: TGTGCCAGTAGTGACCTAGCGGGGGGGAGAACCTACAATGAGCAGTTCTTC

d_gene: -
j_gene: TRBJ2-2
v_gene: TRBV30
abundance: -
CDR3aa: CAWSRGGGNTGELFF
CDR3nt: TGTGCCTGGAGTAGGGGCGGAGGGAACACCGGGGAGCTGTTTTTT

d_gene: -
j_gene: TRBJ1-1
v_gene: TRBV4-2
abundance: -
CDR3aa: CASSQLTGLNTEAFF
CDR3nt: TGTGCCAGCAGCCAACTTACAGGGTTGAACACTGAAGCTTTCTTT

d_gene: -
j_gene: TRBJ2-5
v_gene: TRBV7-2
abundance: once
CDR3aa: CASSLALGTQYF
CDR3nt: TGTGCCAGCAGCTTAGCTTTAGGGACCCAGTACTTC

d_gene: TRBD1
j_gene: TRBJ2-7
v_gene: TRBV30
abundance: -
CDR3aa: CAWSPPGQGSYEQYF
CDR3nt: TGTGCCTGGAGCCCGCCGGGACAGGGATCCTACGAGCAGTACTTC

d_gene: TRBD1
j_gene: TRBJ1-1
v_gene: TRBV6-1
abundance: -
CDR3aa: CASSDRGRGGTEAFF
CDR3nt: TGTGCCAGCAGTGACAGGGGGCGCGGAGGGACTGAAGCTTTCTTT

d_gene: -
j_gene: TRBJ2-7
v_gene: TRBV13
abundance: -
CDR3aa: CASSFASSSYEQYF
CDR3nt: TGTGCCAGCAGCTTCGCTTCTAGCTCCTACGAGCAGTACTTC

d_gene: -
j_gene: TRBJ1-2
v_gene: TRBV5-1
abundance: few
CDR3aa: CASSPRSNYGYTF
CDR3nt: TGCGCCAGCAGCCCGCGTTCTAACTATGGCTACACCTTC

d_gene: -
j_gene: TRBJ2-1
v_gene: TRBV5-6
abundance: -
CDR3aa: CASSLGSGDKQFF
CDR3nt: TGTGCCAGCAGCTTGGGCTCCGGGGATAAGCAGTTCTTC

d_gene: -
j_gene: TRBJ1-1
v_gene: TRBV6-1
abundance: -
CDR3aa: CASTPGANTEAFF
CDR3nt: TGTGCCAGCACCCCGGGGGCGAACACTGAAGCTTTCTTT

d_gene: -
j_gene: TRBJ1-1
v_gene: TRBV7-2
abundance: -
CDR3aa: CASSLILDSLMNTEAFF
CDR3nt: TGTGCCAGCAGCTTAATTTTAGACAGCCTTATGAACACTGAAGCTTTCTTT

d_gene: -
j_gene: TRBJ1-1
v_gene: TRBV7-9
abundance: few
CDR3aa: CASSTPVATEAFF
CDR3nt: TGTGCCAGCAGCACCCCAGTGGCCACTGAAGCTTTCTTT